The 11 T cell receptor beta chains below all came from one sample that was sequenced in a study of radiation and T cells in renal cell carcinoma (dated by TCRdb to about 2020). The library was obtained by the immunoSEQ multiplex PCR assay. TCRdb provides this immuneACCESS table in a form limited to in-frame rearrangements. Some clones are lacking; in checked studies, under half of them reflect an unresolved V gene, and why the rest are absent is not known. This sample holds around 180,000 clones; less than 90% were observed only once. About 11% of the sample is in the top ten clones. The time point label, as the study defines it: blood 4 weeks post-SBRT, at nephrectomy. What this sample's treatment or condition label stands for: 15 Gy SBRT to primary tumor, nephrectomy 4 weeks later. Sequenced here: blood, sampled from a patient whose treatment included radiotherapy and nephrectomy. The receptors shown here come from a woman aged 45 to 65 with renal cell carcinoma.

The chain has TRBV6-5 and TRBJ2-2; D tentatively fits TRBD1 or TRBD2 (6 bases each). CDR3 size: 16 residues. CDR1 and CDR2 from the germline V gene are MNHEY and SVGAGI. The ends were cut back, 1 base at V and 2 bases at J, with 11 bases in the middle. The CDR3 region is CASSYWGAANTGELFF. CDR3 DNA: TGTGCCAGCAGTTACTGGGGGGCGGCTAACACCGGGGAGCTGTTTTTT.

This chain links TRBV7-9 with TRBJ2-4; the D is unclear. V lost 1 base and J 9 bases, leaving 13 bases between the germline ends. Germline V gene lookup returns CDR1 SEHNR and CDR2 FQNEAQ (reference sequence). This CDR3 is built from 14 residues. The CDR3 DNA is TGTGCCAGCAGCTTAGTATCCCCTTTAGGCATTCAGTACTTC. Protein sequence: CASSLVSPLGIQYF.

The chain uses TRBV5-5 and TRBJ1-1, with TRBD1 as a possible D gene (5 bases). Trimming pared 2 bases from V and 0 bases from J, leaving 11 bases between. The CDR3 spans 15 residues. From germline, CDR1 is SGHKS and CDR2 YYEKEE (reference sequence). CDR3 region: CASSLQATLNTEAFF. In DNA form, the CDR3 reads TGTGCCAGCAGCTTACAGGCTACTCTGAACACTGAAGCTTTCTTT.

The table lists this clone with a count of one. J is TRBJ2-3 and V is TRBV5-5, with TRBD1 matching over 9 bases. V shed 0 bases, J shed 9 bases, and the junction held 11 bases outside the gene matches. Germline-derived CDR1 and CDR2 are SGHKS and YYEKEE (reference sequence). The CDR3 is 16 residues long. The CDR3 sequence: CASSLEGDRASDTQYF. The CDR3 coding sequence is TGTGCCAGCAGCTTGGAGGGGGACAGGGCGAGTGACACGCAGTATTTT.

The rearrangement uses TRBV29-1 and TRBJ1-1; 12 positions match TRBD1. This CDR3 is 16 amino acids long. In germline, CDR1 is SQVTM, CDR2 ANQGSEA. V lost 3 bases and J lost 4; bases outside the gene matches: 9. The CDR3 region is CSVDWDRGPPGTEAFF. CDR3 DNA: TGCAGCGTTGATTGGGACAGGGGGCCTCCGGGCACTGAAGCTTTCTTT.

Regarding this clone: Different DNA sequences within this sample yield the same CDR3. V gene TRBV19 combines with J gene TRBJ1-1; D unresolved. Germline assignment: CDR1 LNHDA and CDR2 SQIVND (reference sequence). The V end lost 3 bases, the J end lost 2 bases, and 7 bases lay between the germline ends. The length of the CDR3 is 13 residues. The CDR3 region is CASSISANTEAFF. The DNA for the CDR3 is TGTGCCAGTAGTATCTCGGCAAACACTGAAGCTTTCTTT. Combining the CDR3 with reference TRBV19 and TRBJ1-1 gives the whole variable domain DGGITQSPKYLFRKEGQNVTLSCEQNLNHDAMYWYRQDPGQGLRLIYYSQIVNDFQKGDIAEGYSVSREKKESFPLTVTSAQKNPTAFYLCASSISANTEAFFGQGTRLTVV.

The rearrangement joins TRBV7-2 to TRBJ2-7, with 9 bases identical to TRBD2. Looked up from germline, CDR1 is SGHTA and CDR2 is FQGNSA. Trimming at V came to 5 bases and at J to 3 bases, leaving 2 bases not matched to a gene. The CDR3 contains 13 residues. CDR3 nucleotides: TGTGCCAGCAGCCCAGCGGGGGGCTACGAGCAGTACTTC. It encodes CASSPAGGYEQYF.

The chain joins TRBV6-5 to TRBJ1-2, with TRBD1 matching over 9 bases. The germline gives CDR1 MNHEY, CDR2 SVGAGI. The CDR3 consists of 12 residues. The ends lost 4 bases at V and 9 bases at J; junction bases unmatched: 3. The CDR3 sequence: CASSFGQGSYTF. CDR3 DNA: TGTGCCAGCAGTTTCGGACAGGGGAGCTACACCTTC.

This clone was counted a single time. V and J are TRBV19 and TRBJ2-7; 13 bases line up with TRBD2. Germline V CDR1 and CDR2: LNHDA, SQIVND (reference sequence). This CDR3 has 19 residues. V was clipped by 2 bases and J by 2 bases; unmatched bases: 12. DNA for the CDR3: TGTGCCAGTAGTATAAGCCCCCTCACCGGACTAGCGGGGGCCTACGAGCAGTACTTC. Residues: CASSISPLTGLAGAYEQYF.

The rearrangement joins TRBV19 to TRBJ1-6; unclear D gene. The germline CDR1 and CDR2 sequences are LNHDA and SQIVND (reference sequence). This CDR3 has 16 residues. The germline V and J ends were trimmed by 0 bases and 0 bases, with 6 bases remaining between them. CDR3 protein: CASSIDLSSYNSPLHF. CDR3 nucleotide sequence: TGTGCCAGTAGTATAGATCTAAGCTCCTATAATTCACCCCTCCACTTT.

This clone was counted a few times. V and J are TRBV21-1 and TRBJ1-5; the table's D call, TRBD1, was not checked against the DNA. TRBV21-1 counts as a pseudogene. The CDR3 contains 16 residues. CDR3 sequence reads: CASSKARQGGDQPQHF. CDR3 nucleotide sequence: TGTGCCAGCAGCAAAGCGCGGCAGGGGGGTGATCAGCCCCAGCATTTT.